This TCR beta chain was found in a study of blood T cell repertoires in COVID-19. Looking at the study overall: The study drew acute and convalescent COVID-19 samples from the United States, Italy and Spain. PBMCs, B-cell-depleted T cells, or T cells provided the cDNA or gDNA that made up the material.

Authors' analysis steps: By means of reference gene primer amplification, nucleated cell counts were estimated. Profiled with immunoSEQ multiplex PCR; TCRdb holds only in-frame clones, not every one. That table furnishes V, J and clone size, whereas the DNA furnished D and trimming. The sample has 280,000 or so clones, about 89% seen once. Germline CDR1 is SEHNR and CDR2 is FQNEAQ (reference sequence). The CDR3 consists of 15 residues. Trimming stripped 1 base from V and 4 bases from J, with 12 bases between. Sequenced: peripheral blood. The TCR was taken from a woman aged 60 to 75 with acute or convalescent COVID-19. The V gene is TRBV7-9, the J gene TRBJ2-3; a weak D match, TRBD2 (6 bases). This CDR3 is CASSLERGGADTQYF. For the CDR3, the DNA is TGTGCCAGCAGCTTAGAAAGGGGAGGCGCAGATACGCAGTATTTT. The full variable domain, its missing parts supplied by reference TRBV7-9 and TRBJ2-3, is DTGVSQNPRHKITKRGQNVTFRCDPISEHNRLYWYRQTLGQGPEFLTYFQNEAQLEKSRLLSDRFSAERPKGSFSTLEIQRTEQGDSAMYLCASSLERGGADTQYFGPGTRLTVL.